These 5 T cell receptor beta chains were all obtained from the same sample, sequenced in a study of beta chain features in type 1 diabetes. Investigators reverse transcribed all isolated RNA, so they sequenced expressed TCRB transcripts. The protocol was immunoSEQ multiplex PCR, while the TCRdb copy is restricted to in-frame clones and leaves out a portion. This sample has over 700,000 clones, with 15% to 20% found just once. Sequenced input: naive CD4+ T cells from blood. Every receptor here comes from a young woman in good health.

CDR3 sequence reads: CASRGNGNTEAFF. CDR3 nucleotides: TGTGCCAGCAGAGGTAACGGGAACACTGAAGCTTTCTTT. The gene calls are TRBV2 and TRBJ1-1; D unclear. The germline V gene has CDR1 SNHLY and CDR2 FYNNEI. V lost 6 bases and J lost 1, with 9 bases in between. The length of the CDR3 is 13 residues. The full variable domain, its missing parts supplied by reference TRBV2 and TRBJ1-1, is EPEVTQTPSHQVTQMGQEVILRCVPISNHLYFYWYRQILGQKVEFLVSFYNNEISEKSEIFDDQFSVERPDGSNFTLKIRSTKLEDSAMYFCASRGNGNTEAFFGQGTRLTVV.

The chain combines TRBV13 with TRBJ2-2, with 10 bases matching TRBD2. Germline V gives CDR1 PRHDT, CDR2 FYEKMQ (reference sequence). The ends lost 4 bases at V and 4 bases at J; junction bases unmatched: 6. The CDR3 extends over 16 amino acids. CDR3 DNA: TGTGCCAGCAGCTCTCCGGGACTAGCGCGCACCGGGGAGCTGTTTTTT. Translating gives CASSSPGLARTGELFF. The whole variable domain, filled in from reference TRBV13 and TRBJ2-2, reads AAGVIQSPRHLIKEKRETATLKCYPIPRHDTVYWYQQGPGQDPQFLISFYEKMQSDKGSIPDRFSAQQFSDYHSELNMSSLELGDSALYFCASSSPGLARTGELFFGEGSRLTVL.

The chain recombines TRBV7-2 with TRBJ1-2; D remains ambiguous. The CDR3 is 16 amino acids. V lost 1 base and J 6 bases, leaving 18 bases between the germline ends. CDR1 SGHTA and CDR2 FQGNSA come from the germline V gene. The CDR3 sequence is CASSLVGPTPGDGYTF. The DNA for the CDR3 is TGTGCCAGCAGCTTAGTTGGACCCACTCCCGGGGATGGCTACACCTTC.

This chain's CDR3 is CASSYPDRADGYTF. DNA for the CDR3: TGTGCCAGCAGTTACCCCGACAGGGCAGATGGCTACACCTTC. J is TRBJ1-2 and V is TRBV6-6, with TRBD1 identical over 7 bases. V was clipped by 2 bases and J by 6 bases; unmatched bases: 6. The CDR3 consists of 14 residues. The germline V gene has CDR1 MNHNY and CDR2 SVGAGI (reference sequence).

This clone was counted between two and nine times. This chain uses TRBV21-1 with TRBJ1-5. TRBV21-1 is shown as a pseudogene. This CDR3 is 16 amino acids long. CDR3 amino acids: CASSSTELTYNQPQHF. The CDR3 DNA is TGTGCCAGCAGCTCCACGGAATTAACTTACAATCAGCCCCAGCATTTT.